One T cell receptor beta chain is described in this entry. At one end the junction does not follow the germline gene, possibly because of a read error. MiXCR, applied by TCRdb to the 5' RACE reads, yields one record per CDR3 protein. The table records around 280,000 distinct CDR3 sequences, 20% of them present only once. This CDR3 region has 14 residues. Germline CDR1 SGHRS, CDR2 YFSETQ. The entry originates in a study of CD8 T cells in ankylosing spondylitis. This receptor was taken from a male donor with ankylosing spondylitis or in good health (not recorded which). The V and J genes are TRBV5-1 and TRBJ1-2; D not certain. The sequencing input was blood, either unsorted or a sorted T cell fraction (not recorded which). CDR3 coding DNA: TGCGCCAACAGCACCGGTGGACCGTGGGATGGCTACACCTTC. This translates into CANSTGGPWDGYTF.